This TCR beta chain was identified during a study of tumor-infiltrating lymphocytes in primary liver carcinoma. Out of unsorted whole blood came the blood RNA, and germline DNA was extracted as well. Note on this clonotype: Antigen unknown. A much larger clone lies a single base off, so this may be a read error.

Starting from approximately 500 ng of total RNA, TCR beta cDNA was produced with a primer in the constant region. Three rounds of nested multiplex PCR with slightly modified ARM-PCR produced TCR beta libraries. TRBV1-TRBV30 forward and Cbeta reverse primers drove the first two roughly 10-cycle rounds. Using its own MiXCR run on the multiplex PCR reads, TCRdb lists one record per CDR3 protein. Here the sample spans over 250,000 distinct CDR3 sequences, 50% to 60% being singletons. The study, taken as a whole, reports: Tumor region pairs outstripped tumor-adjacent and tumor-blood pairs in overlap.

V was cut by 0 bases and J by 0 bases, with 8 bases left in between. This CDR3 has 15 amino acids. Germline CDR1 reads MNHNY; CDR2 reads SVGAGI (reference sequence). This TCR derives from a woman in her twenties or thirties with primary liver carcinoma and hepatitis B virus infection. Sequencing was done on a sample of peripheral blood. V and J are TRBV6-6 and TRBJ1-1; D gene unclear. The CDR3 nucleotides are TGTGCCAGCAGTTACTCGATAGACATGAACACTGAAGCTTTCTTT. This codes for CASSYSIDMNTEAFF.